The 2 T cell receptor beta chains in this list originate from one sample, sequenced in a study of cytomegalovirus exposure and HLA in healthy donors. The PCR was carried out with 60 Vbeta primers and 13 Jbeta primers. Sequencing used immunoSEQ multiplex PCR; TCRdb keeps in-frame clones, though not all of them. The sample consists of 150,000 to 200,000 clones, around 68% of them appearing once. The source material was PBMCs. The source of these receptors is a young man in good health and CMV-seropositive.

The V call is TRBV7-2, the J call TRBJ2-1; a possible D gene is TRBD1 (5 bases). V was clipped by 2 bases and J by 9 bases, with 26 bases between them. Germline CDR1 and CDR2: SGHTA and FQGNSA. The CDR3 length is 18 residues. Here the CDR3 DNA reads TGTGCCAGCAGCTTAAATCTCATGGCGGCAGGGCGCATAGGTGAGCAGTTCTTC. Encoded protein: CASSLNLMAAGRIGEQFF.

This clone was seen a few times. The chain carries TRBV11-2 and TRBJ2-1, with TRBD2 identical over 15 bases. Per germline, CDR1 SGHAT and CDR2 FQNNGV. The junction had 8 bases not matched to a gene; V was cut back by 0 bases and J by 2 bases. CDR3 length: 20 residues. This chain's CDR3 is CASSLESGLAGGPPYNEQFF. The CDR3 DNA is TGTGCCAGCAGCTTAGAGTCCGGACTAGCGGGAGGGCCGCCCTACAATGAGCAGTTCTTC.